These 3 T cell receptor beta chains originate from one sample sequenced in a study of post-analysis software for immune sequencing data. For these receptors, no antigen is known. Unique molecular identifiers were present in the TCR beta cDNA libraries. TCRdb analysed the PCR reads with MiXCR anew, one entry per CDR3 protein. This repertoire shows 600,000 to 700,000 distinct CDR3 sequences, roughly three fifths found once; its top ten account for around 10%. Whole-study findings and limits: Controls had lower frequencies than patients of about 5 TRBV segments, which included TRBV5-6, TRBV5-1 and TRBV20-1.

What was sequenced was blood. Receptors were obtained from a girl aged 2-10 years with multiple sclerosis.

The chain has TRBV7-9 and TRBJ2-5; TRBD1 might be the D (6 bases). The germline V gene encodes CDR1 SEHNR and CDR2 FQNEAQ (reference sequence). CDR3 size: 14 residues. The V end was cut by 3 bases, the J end by 2 bases, with 10 bases between. DNA of the CDR3: TGTGCCAGCAGCTTGGACAGAAAGCAAGAGACCCAGTACTTC. The encoded protein is CASSLDRKQETQYF.

This clonotype was recorded a few times. The chain uses TRBV7-2 and TRBJ2-7; no reliable D call. V gave up 2 bases and J gave up 0 bases, with 14 bases separating them. This CDR3 comprises 16 residues. CDR1 is SGHTA and CDR2 is FQGNSA in the germline V gene. CDR3 bases: TGTGCCAGCAGCTTAAAGCCCGGGTTCTTCTCCTACGAGCAGTACTTC. Amino acids: CASSLKPGFFSYEQYF.

This clonotype occurred once. In nucleotides, the CDR3 is TGTGCCAGCAGTGAACTTGGGTATGAGCAGTTCTTC. Its translation: CASSELGYEQFF. The genes are TRBV2 and TRBJ2-1; no firm D call. The CDR3 length is 12 residues. Trimming pared 2 bases from V and 8 bases from J, leaving 7 bases between. Germline values: CDR1 SNHLY, CDR2 FYNNEI.